Listed below are T cell receptor beta chains from one sample, sequenced in a study of molecular identifiers for immune sequencing clone quantification. Each CDR3 protein is one row after TCRdb ran MiXCR on the PCR reads. The sample gives over 90,000 distinct CDR3 sequences, about 35% of which show up once; roughly 9.3% is in the top ten. Sequencing was performed on naive CD8+ T cells from blood, with Jurkat cell RNA spiked in. All receptors derive from a human donor in good health. Some libraries in this study had Jurkat cell RNA spiked in. CDR3s include the opening cysteine and the closing phenylalanine or tryptophan. D genes are given only for firm matches. Not every row has a clone size; where given, it reads once, few, many or a size class.

D gene: .; V gene: TRBV14; J gene: TRBJ2-3; clone size: many; CDR3 DNA: TGTGCCAGCAGCCAATTTTTATTAGACTCGGCGCAGTATTTT; CDR3 protein: CASSQFLLDSAQYF
D gene: .; V gene: TRBV29-1; J gene: TRBJ2-7; clone size: few; CDR3 DNA: TGCAGCGTTGAAGATCGGGGCGAGCAGTACTTC; CDR3 protein: CSVEDRGEQYF
D gene: .; V gene: TRBV3-1; J gene: TRBJ2-4; clone size: .; CDR3 DNA: TGTGCCAGCAGCCATGAATCCAGGCCAGCGTACTTC; CDR3 protein: CASSHESRPAYF
D gene: .; V gene: TRBV5-6; J gene: TRBJ2-1; clone size: many; CDR3 DNA: TGTGCCAGCAGCTTAGTCTACAATGAGCAGTTCTTC; CDR3 protein: CASSLVYNEQFF
D gene: .; V gene: TRBV10-3; J gene: TRBJ2-1; clone size: .; CDR3 DNA: TGTGCCATCAGTGACGTCTCCTACAATGAGCAGTTCTTC; CDR3 protein: CAISDVSYNEQFF
D gene: .; V gene: TRBV27; J gene: TRBJ2-7; clone size: .; CDR3 DNA: TGTGCCAGCAGCCTGGGGGTGGGGGGAGCCTACGAGCAGTACTTC; CDR3 protein: CASSLGVGGAYEQYF
D gene: .; V gene: TRBV6-2/TRBV6-3; J gene: TRBJ2-1; clone size: few; CDR3 DNA: TGTGCCAGCAGTTACTGGGGGGAGCCCCACAATGAGCAGTTCTTC; CDR3 protein: CASSYWGEPHNEQFF
D gene: TRBD2; V gene: TRBV2; J gene: TRBJ2-7; clone size: .; CDR3 DNA: TGTGCCAGCAGTGAAGGGGGACTAGCGTACGAGCAGTACTTC; CDR3 protein: CASSEGGLAYEQYF
D gene: .; V gene: TRBV6-2/TRBV6-3; J gene: TRBJ2-3; clone size: once; CDR3 DNA: TGTGCCAGCAGTTCGAACCCGGGGGCCCGCACAGATACGCAGTATTTT; CDR3 protein: CASSSNPGARTDTQYF
D gene: .; V gene: TRBV27; J gene: TRBJ2-7; clone size: .; CDR3 DNA: TGTGCCAGCGCACCCGGGACCGTATATTACGAGCAGTACTTC; CDR3 protein: CASAPGTVYYEQYF